These 16 T cell receptor beta chains share one sample of origin, sequenced in a study of shared clonotypes between healthy human individuals. Measured with immunoSEQ multiplex PCR; TCRdb has only the in-frame clones, and not every one. The data contain roughly 2.4 million clones, approximately 94% of them seen just once; the ten biggest clones take up roughly 0.13%. The source material was naive CD4+ T cells sorted from blood. Subset meaning: CD45RA+ positively selected. The receptors here all came from a man aged 18 to 29 in good health.

The rearrangement uses TRBV18 and TRBJ2-2; 8 bases line up with TRBD2. The junction had 3 bases not matched to a gene; V was cut back by 3 bases and J by 0 bases. The germline V gene encodes CDR1 KGHSH and CDR2 LQKENI. The CDR3 is 16 residues long. CDR3 DNA sequence: TGTGCCAGCTCACCCCTTAGCGGGGCGAACACCGGGGAGCTGTTTTTT. Protein: CASSPLSGANTGELFF. Combining the CDR3 with reference TRBV18 and TRBJ2-2 gives the whole variable domain NAGVMQNPRHLVRRRGQEARLRCSPMKGHSHVYWYRQLPEEGLKFMVYLQKENIIDESGMPKERFSAEFPKEGPSILRIQQVVRGDSAAYFCASSPLSGANTGELFFGEGSRLTVL.

The chain has TRBV10-3 and TRBJ2-1; TRBD2 agrees at 8 bases. The CDR3 runs 13 residues. Germline CDR1 ENHRY, CDR2 SYGVKD. V shed 3 bases, J shed 8 bases, and the junction held 3 bases outside the gene matches. CDR3 protein: CAISDLLADEQFF. CDR3 sequence (DNA): TGTGCCATCAGTGATTTACTAGCGGATGAGCAGTTCTTC.

This clone was seen just once. The rearrangement joins TRBV7-2 to TRBJ2-4; TRBD2 might be the D (6 bases). V was trimmed by 5 bases and J by 6 bases, leaving 20 bases between them. Germline V gene data show CDR1 as SGHTA and CDR2 as FQGNSA. This CDR3 has 16 amino acids. CDR3 protein: CASSHQLGGELNIQYF. For the CDR3, the DNA is TGTGCCAGCAGCCACCAGCTGGGAGGTGAGCTAAACATTCAGTACTTC.

This chain links TRBV28 with TRBJ1-4, with D possibly being TRBD1 (5 bases). Trimming cost V 6 bases and J 0 bases, with 14 bases left between them. The germline V gene has CDR1 MDHEN and CDR2 SYDVKM. CDR3 length equals 16 residues. CDR3 DNA: TGTGCCAGCAGCTCGAGGGGAAGGGCAACTAATGAAAAACTGTTTTTT. Translating gives CASSSRGRATNEKLFF.

V and J are TRBV6-5 and TRBJ2-1; TRBD2 agrees at 14 bases. The CDR3 runs 15 residues. Germline V lookup: CDR1 MNHEY, CDR2 SVGAGI. Germline trimming cut 2 bases from V and 6 bases from J; bases unmatched to any gene: 0. The DNA for the CDR3 is TGTGCCAGCAGTTACGGGACTAGCGGGGGCAATGAGCAGTTCTTC. Translated, it gives CASSYGTSGGNEQFF.

The CDR3 DNA reads TGTGCCAGCAGTAATCCAGGGGGCAAGACTGAAGCTTTCTTT. It specifies CASSNPGGKTEAFF. V gene TRBV28 combines with J gene TRBJ1-1; 8 positions agree with TRBD1. Unmatched junction bases numbered 7, after V lost 5 bases and J lost 5 bases. The CDR3 sequence is 14 residues long. Germline loops: CDR1 MDHEN, CDR2 SYDVKM.

The chain recombines TRBV2 with TRBJ2-2; TRBD1 is a possible D gene (5 bases). The CDR3 extends over 14 amino acids. The V end was cut by 3 bases, the J end by 4 bases, with 9 bases between. CDR1 SNHLY and CDR2 FYNNEI come from the germline V gene. CDR3 sequence reads: CASSDQGFTGELFF. Written as DNA, the CDR3 is TGTGCCAGCAGTGATCAGGGCTTCACCGGGGAGCTGTTTTTT.

The chain employs TRBV28 and TRBJ2-7, with 7 positions matching TRBD1. Germline V gene sequence: CDR1 MDHEN, CDR2 SYDVKM. The CDR3 contains 13 residues. The V and J ends lost 5 bases and 5 bases, in that order; junction bases with no gene match: 6. CDR3 DNA: TGTGCCAGCAGTACGACAGGGACCCACGAGCAGTACTTC. Protein sequence: CASSTTGTHEQYF. Filled out from reference TRBV28 and TRBJ2-7, the complete variable domain reads DVKVTQSSRYLVKRTGEKVFLECVQDMDHENMFWYRQDPGLGLRLIYFSYDVKMKEKGDIPEGYSVSREKKERFSLILESASTNQTSMYLCASSTTGTHEQYFGPGTRLTVT.

The CDR3 sequence: CASSRNQGQIANYGYTF. CDR3 DNA: TGTGCCAGCTCACGGAACCAGGGACAGATAGCTAACTATGGCTACACCTTC. The chain couples TRBV18 to TRBJ1-2; 7 bases fit TRBD1. The CDR3 length is 17 residues. With V trimmed by 4 bases and J by 0 bases, 11 bases remained unmatched. The germline CDR1 and CDR2 sequences are KGHSH and LQKENI.

The V call is TRBV6-5, the J call TRBJ1-3; TRBD1 might be the D (6 bases). The ends were cut back, 5 bases at V and 2 bases at J, with 10 bases in the middle. The germline gives CDR1 MNHEY, CDR2 SVGAGI. The CDR3 length is 14 residues. The CDR3 here is CASSIDRTGNTIYF. The CDR3 nucleotides are TGTGCCAGCAGTATCGACAGGACTGGAAACACCATATATTTT.

This chain uses TRBV6-4 with TRBJ2-1; 7 nucleotides line up with TRBD2. Germline values: CDR1 MRHNA, CDR2 SNTAGT. V dropped 6 bases and J dropped 0; count of bases not matched to a gene: 5. The CDR3 consists of 15 residues. The CDR3 sequence is CASSRTSDSYNEQFF. The CDR3 nucleotides read TGTGCCAGCAGCCGCACTAGCGACTCCTACAATGAGCAGTTCTTC.

For the CDR3, the DNA is TGTGCCAGCAGCTTGGATGTTGCGTCTCTCGAGCAGTACTTC. Translating gives CASSLDVASLEQYF. The chain employs TRBV7-9 and TRBJ2-7, with unresolved D. Between the trimmed V and J ends, which lost 3 bases and 6 bases, there was a span of 15 bases. The CDR3 totals 14 residues. The germline V gene has CDR1 SEHNR and CDR2 FQNEAQ (reference sequence).

J is TRBJ1-1 and V is TRBV7-3; 7 bases are shared with TRBD1. V shed 2 bases, J shed 0 bases, and the junction held 3 bases outside the gene matches. CDR1 is SGHTA and CDR2 is FQGTGA in the germline V gene. The CDR3 totals 15 residues. CDR3 loop: CASSLDRVLNTEAFF. CDR3 coding DNA: TGTGCCAGCAGCTTAGACAGGGTCTTGAACACTGAAGCTTTCTTT.

The chain couples TRBV6-6 to TRBJ2-2; D is possibly TRBD1 or TRBD2 (5 bases each). Per the germline V gene, CDR1 is MNHNY and CDR2 is SVGAGI (reference sequence). The CDR3 is 14 amino acids. The germline V and J ends were trimmed by 2 bases and 4 bases, with 8 bases remaining between them. CDR3 in amino acids: CASSYGGSTGELFF. In DNA, the CDR3 is TGTGCCAGCAGTTACGGGGGTAGCACCGGGGAGCTGTTTTTT.

Turning to this clone: The missing conserved phenylalanine or tryptophan at the end of this CDR3 makes a read error likely. The DNA is left out, because the CDR3 cannot be placed on it with certainty; the CDR3 is given as TCRdb lists it. The V and J genes are TRBV20-1 and TRBJ1-4. Germline V gene data show CDR1 as DFQATT and CDR2 as SNEGSKA (reference sequence). Termini included, the CDR3 measures 8 amino acids. CDR3: CSPPDGSL.

On this clone itself: In the same sample, other DNA sequences code for this CDR3. The chain employs TRBV5-1 and TRBJ2-3; maybe TRBD2 (6 bases). This CDR3 is 15 amino acids long. V was pared by 0 bases and J by 0 bases, with 8 bases between. Germline V gives CDR1 SGHRS, CDR2 YFSETQ. The CDR3 DNA sequence: TGCGCCAGCAGCTTGGGTAGCGGTAGCACAGATACGCAGTATTTT. Its translation is CASSLGSGSTDTQYF.